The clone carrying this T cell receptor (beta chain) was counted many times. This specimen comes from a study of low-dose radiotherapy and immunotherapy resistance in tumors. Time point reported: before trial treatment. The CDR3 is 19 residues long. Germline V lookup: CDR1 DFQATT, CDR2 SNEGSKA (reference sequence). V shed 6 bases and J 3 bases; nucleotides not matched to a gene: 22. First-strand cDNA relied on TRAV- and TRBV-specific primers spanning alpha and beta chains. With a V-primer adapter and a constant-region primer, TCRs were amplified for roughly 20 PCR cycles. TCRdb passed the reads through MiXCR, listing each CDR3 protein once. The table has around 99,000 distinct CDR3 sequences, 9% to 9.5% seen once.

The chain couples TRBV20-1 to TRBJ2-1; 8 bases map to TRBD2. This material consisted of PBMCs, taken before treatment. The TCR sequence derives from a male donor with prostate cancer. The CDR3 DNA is TGCAGTGCCAGTCTGCGGGGGACTAGTAAAATCCTTCGCTACAATGAGCAGTTCTTC. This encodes CSASLRGTSKILRYNEQFF.